This TCR beta chain was identified in a study of Tregs in tolerant kidney transplant recipients. Study-level points and caveats: Expanding Tregs on activated donor B cells appeared to best identify donor-specific TCRbeta clones. Validation in larger populations is needed because few patients were studied.

This clone was seen a few times. Antigen specificity is unknown. The germline gives CDR1 GTSNPN, CDR2 SVGIG (reference sequence). V was clipped by 5 bases and J by 3 bases, with 14 bases between them. The CDR3 has 14 amino acids. CD4+CD25+CD127- Tregs, CD4+CD25- non-Tregs, CD4 and CD8 cells were sorted. Sequenced by immunoSEQ multiplex PCR; TCRdb stores in-frame clones only, minus some. This table holds roughly 70,000 clones, 84% found once. V gene TRBV30 combines with J gene TRBJ1-5; D is perhaps TRBD1 (5 bases). The source material was CD4+ T cells from blood. The receptor's source is a human donor in good health. CDR3 loop: CAWGTGQANQPQHF. The CDR3 DNA is TGTGCCTGGGGAACGGGGCAAGCCAATCAGCCCCAGCATTTT. Filled out from reference TRBV30 and TRBJ1-5, the complete variable domain reads SQTIHQWPATLVQPVGSPLSLECTVEGTSNPNLYWYRQAAGRGLQLLFYSVGIGQISSEVPQNLSASRPQDRQFILSSKKLLLSDSGFYLCAWGTGQANQPQHFGDGTRLSIL.